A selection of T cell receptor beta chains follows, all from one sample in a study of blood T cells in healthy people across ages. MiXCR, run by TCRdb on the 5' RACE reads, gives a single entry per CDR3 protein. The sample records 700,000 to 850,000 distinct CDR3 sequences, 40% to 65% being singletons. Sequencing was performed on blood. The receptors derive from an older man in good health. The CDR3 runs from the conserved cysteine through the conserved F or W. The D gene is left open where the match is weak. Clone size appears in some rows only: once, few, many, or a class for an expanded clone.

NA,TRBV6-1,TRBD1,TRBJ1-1,CASSARGWAEAFF,TGTGCCAGCAGTGCCAGGGGGTGGGCTGAAGCTTTCTTT
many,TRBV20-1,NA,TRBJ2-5,CSARRGQETQYF,TGCAGTGCTAGACGGGGGCAAGAGACCCAGTACTTC
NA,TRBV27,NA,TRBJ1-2,CASSLRPGQGYGYTF,TGTGCCAGCAGTTTACGCCCGGGGCAGGGGTATGGCTACACCTTC
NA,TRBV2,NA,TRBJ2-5,CASSESGQGWTQYF,TGTGCCAGCAGTGAATCCGGGCAGGGGTGGACCCAGTACTTC
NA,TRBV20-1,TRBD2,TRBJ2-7,CGTSGTASSYNEQYF,TGCGGGACTAGCGGGACCGCTAGCTCCTACAATGAGCAGTACTTC
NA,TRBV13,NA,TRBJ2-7,CASGNLATSSSYEQYF,TGTGCCAGCGGGAATCTAGCGACCAGCAGCTCCTACGAGCAGTACTTC
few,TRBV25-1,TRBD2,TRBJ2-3,CASTLAGSTDTQYF,TGCGCCAGCACACTAGCGGGGAGCACAGATACGCAGTATTTT
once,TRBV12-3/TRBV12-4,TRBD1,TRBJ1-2,CASTQGRRQGLSPLDYGYTF,TGTGCCAGCACCCAAGGGCGGCGACAGGGCCTTAGCCCCCTCGACTATGGCTACACCTTC
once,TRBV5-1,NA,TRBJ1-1,CASSLAQGQPEAFF,TGCGCCAGCAGCTTGGCCCAGGGGCAGCCTGAAGCTTTCTTT
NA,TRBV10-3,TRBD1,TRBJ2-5,CAIMDRGGLETQYF,TGTGCCATCATGGATCGAGGGGGCTTGGAGACCCAGTACTTC
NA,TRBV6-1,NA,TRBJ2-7,CASNYRDRQGGQYF,TGTGCCAGCAATTACCGGGACCGCCAGGGAGGCCAGTACTTC
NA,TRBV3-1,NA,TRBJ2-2,CASSPNGPGELFF,TGTGCCAGCAGTCCAAACGGCCCCGGGGAGCTGTTTTTT
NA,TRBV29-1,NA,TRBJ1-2,CSVDPRGRGIGYTF,TGCAGCGTTGATCCACGGGGGCGCGGTATCGGCTACACCTTC
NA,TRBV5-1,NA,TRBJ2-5,CASSPTGQETQYF,TGTGCCAGCAGTCCTACCGGGCAAGAGACCCAGTACTTC
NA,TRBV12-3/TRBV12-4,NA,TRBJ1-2,CASRPTGLHGYTF,TGTGCCAGCAGACCCACAGGGCTGCATGGCTACACCTTC
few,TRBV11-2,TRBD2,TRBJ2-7,CASSFSGTRGYEQYF,TGTGCCAGCAGCTTTAGCGGGACGAGAGGCTACGAGCAGTACTTC
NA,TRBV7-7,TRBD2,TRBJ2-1,CASSLRLAGGGVLNNEQFF,TGTGCCAGCAGCTTGCGACTAGCGGGGGGCGGCGTCCTCAACAATGAGCAGTTCTTC
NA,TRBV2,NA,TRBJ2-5,CASSEATNQETQYF,TGTGCCAGCAGTGAAGCTACGAACCAAGAGACCCAGTACTTC
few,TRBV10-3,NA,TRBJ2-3,CAIEGGTDTQYF,TGTGCCATCGAAGGCGGAACAGATACGCAGTATTTT
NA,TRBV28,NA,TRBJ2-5,CASSLTQGWQTQYF,TGTGCCAGCAGTTTGACCCAGGGTTGGCAGACCCAGTACTTC
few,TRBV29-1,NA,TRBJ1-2,CSVWSEGYYGYTF,TGCAGCGTCTGGTCAGAAGGGTACTATGGCTACACCTTC
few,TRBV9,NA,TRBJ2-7,CASSGDTIPGRYEQYF,TGTGCCAGCAGCGGCGACACTATACCTGGACGCTACGAGCAGTACTTC
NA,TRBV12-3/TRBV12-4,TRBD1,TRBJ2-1,CARDRGNGEQFF,TGTGCCAGAGACAGGGGGAACGGTGAGCAGTTCTTC
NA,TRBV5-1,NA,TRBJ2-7,CASSLDNEQYF,TGTGCCAGCAGCTTAGATAACGAGCAGTACTTC
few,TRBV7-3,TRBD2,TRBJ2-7,CASSSGTSRRSYEQYF,TGTGCCAGCAGCTCCGGGACTAGCAGGCGCTCCTACGAGCAGTACTTC
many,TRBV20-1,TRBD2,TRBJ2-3,CSAGPGLAGNAGDTQYF,TGCAGTGCTGGACCGGGACTAGCGGGAAATGCAGGGGATACGCAGTATTTT
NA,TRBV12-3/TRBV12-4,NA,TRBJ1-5,CASSPTRGGNQPQHF,TGTGCCAGCAGTCCGACGCGGGGGGGCAATCAGCCCCAGCATTTT
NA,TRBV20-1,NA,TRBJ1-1,CSARDPGREAFF,TGCAGTGCTAGAGATCCCGGCAGAGAAGCTTTCTTT
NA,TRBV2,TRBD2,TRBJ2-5,CASTFSQLAKVNEQYF,TGTGCCAGCACCTTCAGTCAACTAGCGAAGGTAAATGAGCAGTACTTC
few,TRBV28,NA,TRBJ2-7,CASSSPRSGYEQYF,TGTGCCAGCAGTTCCCCGCGTAGCGGCTACGAGCAGTACTTC
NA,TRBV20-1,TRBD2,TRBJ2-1,CSARGDSGHAGEQFF,TGCAGTGCTAGAGGGGATAGCGGGCATGCGGGGGAGCAGTTCTTC
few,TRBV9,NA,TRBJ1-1,CASSVGPGTQVNTEAFF,TGTGCCAGCAGCGTAGGCCCCGGGACTCAAGTAAACACTGAAGCTTTCTTT
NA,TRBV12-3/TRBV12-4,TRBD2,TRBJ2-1,CASSFLAGRGNEQFF,TGTGCCAGCAGTTTTTTAGCGGGCCGGGGGAACGAGCAGTTCTTC
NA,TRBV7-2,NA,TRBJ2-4,CTSSLSSGLGAKNIQYF,TGTACCAGCAGCCTTAGCAGCGGATTAGGAGCCAAAAACATTCAGTACTTC
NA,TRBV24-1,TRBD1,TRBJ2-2,CATSELTGSTGELFF,TGTGCCACCAGTGAGCTGACAGGGTCGACCGGGGAGCTGTTTTTT
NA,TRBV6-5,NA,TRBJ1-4,CASSSEGMWEKLFF,TGTGCCAGCAGCTCCGAGGGTATGTGGGAAAAACTGTTTTTT
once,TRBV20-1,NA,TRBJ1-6,CSARDPGYNSPLHF,TGCAGTGCTAGAGATCCAGGCTATAATTCACCCCTCCACTTT
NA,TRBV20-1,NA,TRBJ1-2,CSAPFGALGGYTF,TGCAGTGCTCCGTTCGGGGCCCTAGGTGGCTACACCTTC
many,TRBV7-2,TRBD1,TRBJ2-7,CASSITRLTGYEQYF,TGTGCCAGCAGCATCACACGCCTGACAGGGTACGAGCAGTACTTC
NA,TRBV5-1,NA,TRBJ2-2,CASSLAWTGELFF,TGCGCCAGCAGCTTGGCGTGGACCGGGGAGCTGTTTTTT
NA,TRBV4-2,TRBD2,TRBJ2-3,CATRRAGDIDTQYF,TGTGCCACCCGCCGGGCGGGAGATATTGATACGCAGTATTTT
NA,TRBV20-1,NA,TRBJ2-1,CSARQPGGREQFF,TGCAGTGCTAGACAACCCGGCGGGCGGGAGCAGTTCTTC
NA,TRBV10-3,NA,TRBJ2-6,CAISESTGLFGNVLTF,TGTGCCATCAGTGAGTCCACAGGGCTTTTCGGCAACGTCCTGACTTTC
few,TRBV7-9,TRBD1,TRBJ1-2,CASSPQGIYYGYTF,TGTGCCAGCAGCCCACAGGGGATCTACTATGGCTACACCTTC
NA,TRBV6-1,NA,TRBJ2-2,CASSEFLQEDTGELFF,TGTGCCAGCAGTGAATTCCTACAGGAGGACACCGGGGAGCTGTTTTTT
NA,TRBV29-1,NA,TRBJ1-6,CSVREGNSPLHF,TGTAGCGTCAGGGAAGGAAATTCACCCCTCCACTTT
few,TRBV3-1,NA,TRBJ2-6,CASSQGTEVLTF,TGTGCCAGCAGCCAAGGGACGGAAGTCCTGACTTTC
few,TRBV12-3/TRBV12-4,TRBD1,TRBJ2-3,CASSFWTGTTDTQYF,TGTGCCAGCAGTTTCTGGACAGGGACTACAGATACGCAGTATTTT
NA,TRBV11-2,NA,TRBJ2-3,CASRPLGLHRDAYF,TGTGCCAGCAGGCCCTTAGGGTTGCACAGAGACGCGTATTTT
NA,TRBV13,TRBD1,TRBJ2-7,CASSLEPGQGAREQYF,TGTGCCAGCAGCCTAGAACCGGGACAGGGGGCGAGAGAGCAGTACTTC
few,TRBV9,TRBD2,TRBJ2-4,CASSPRSGRIQYF,TGTGCCAGCAGCCCCAGGAGCGGGAGAATTCAGTACTTC
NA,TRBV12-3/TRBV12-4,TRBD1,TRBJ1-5,CASSFSGGGGGQPQHF,TGTGCCAGCAGTTTCAGCGGGGGAGGGGGCGGTCAGCCCCAGCATTTT
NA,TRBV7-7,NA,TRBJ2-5,CASSLRSTGETQYF,TGTGCCAGCAGCTTAAGGTCGACGGGAGAGACCCAGTACTTC